This entry lists 5 T cell receptor beta chains sequenced from one sample in a study of blood T cells in healthy people across ages. The second PCR ran about 6 to 11 cycles with a sample-barcoded 5' primer and J-beta primers. TCRdb recomputed calls from the 5' RACE reads with MiXCR, one row per CDR3 protein. The table shows about 1.8 million distinct CDR3 sequences, with less than 50% occurring only once. The specimen sequenced was blood. The source of these receptors is a woman aged 40 to 50 in good health.

The J gene is TRBJ1-6, the V gene TRBV7-6; D is possibly TRBD1 (5 bases). V was clipped by 5 bases and J by 5 bases, with 16 bases between them. The CDR3 loop spans 16 amino acids. Germline lookup yields CDR1 SGHVS and CDR2 FNYEAQ. This CDR3 is CASSPLGQPDNSPLHF. In DNA form, the CDR3 reads TGTGCCAGCAGCCCACTGGGGCAGCCCGATAATTCACCCCTCCACTTT.

The rearrangement uses TRBV24-1 and TRBJ2-7, with a tentative D call TRBD2 (6 bases). Looked up from germline, CDR1 is KGHDR and CDR2 is SFDVKD. The V and J ends lost 9 bases and 1 base respectively, with 9 bases between them. The CDR3 totals 12 residues. As DNA, the CDR3 is TGTGCCACCGCCGGGACTTCCTACGAGCAGTACTTC. Protein product: CATAGTSYEQYF.

This clonotype was seen many times. J is TRBJ2-7 and V is TRBV20-1; no clear D. V lost 0 bases and J lost 3, with 12 bases in between. CDR1 is DFQATT and CDR2 is SNEGSKA in the germline V gene (reference sequence). This CDR3 has 14 residues. The CDR3 loop reads CSARDRRSNYEQYF. The CDR3 DNA follows: TGCAGTGCTAGAGATCGGCGTTCCAACTACGAGCAGTACTTC.

The gene calls are TRBV2 and TRBJ2-1; unclear D gene. CDR3 size: 11 residues. V gave up 3 bases and J gave up 10 bases, with 7 bases separating them. CDR1 SNHLY and CDR2 FYNNEI come from the germline V gene. The CDR3 loop is CASSEGPEQFF. The CDR3 DNA reads TGTGCCAGCAGTGAGGGTCCCGAGCAGTTCTTC.

The V and J genes are TRBV6-5 and TRBJ2-7, with a tentative D call TRBD1 (5 bases). This CDR3 has 14 amino acids. Trimming stripped 5 bases from V and 1 base from J, with 12 bases between. Germline V gene lookup returns CDR1 MNHEY and CDR2 SVGAGI. The CDR3 DNA is TGTGCCAGCAGTAAAAAGACAGCGTCCTACGAGCAGTACTTC. Residues: CASSKKTASYEQYF.